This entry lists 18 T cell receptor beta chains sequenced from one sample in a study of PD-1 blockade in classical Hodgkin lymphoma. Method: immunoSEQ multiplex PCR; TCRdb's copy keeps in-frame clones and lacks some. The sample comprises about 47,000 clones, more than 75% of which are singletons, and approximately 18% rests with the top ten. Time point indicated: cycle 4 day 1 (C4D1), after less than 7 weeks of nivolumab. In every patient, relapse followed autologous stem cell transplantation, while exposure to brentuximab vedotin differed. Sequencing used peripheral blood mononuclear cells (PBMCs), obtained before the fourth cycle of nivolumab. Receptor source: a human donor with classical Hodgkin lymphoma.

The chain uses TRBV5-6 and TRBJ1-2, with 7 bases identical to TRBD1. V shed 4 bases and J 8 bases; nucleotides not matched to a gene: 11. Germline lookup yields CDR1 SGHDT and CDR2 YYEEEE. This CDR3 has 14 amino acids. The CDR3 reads CASSPTGVLIGYTF. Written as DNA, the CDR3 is TGTGCCAGCAGCCCCACAGGGGTCCTCATAGGCTACACCTTC.

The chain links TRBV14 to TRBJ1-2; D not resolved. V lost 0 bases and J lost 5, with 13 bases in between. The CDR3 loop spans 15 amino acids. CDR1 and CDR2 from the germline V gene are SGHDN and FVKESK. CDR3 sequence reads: CASSQDRAQTYGYTF. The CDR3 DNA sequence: TGTGCCAGCAGCCAAGATAGGGCGCAGACTTATGGCTACACCTTC.

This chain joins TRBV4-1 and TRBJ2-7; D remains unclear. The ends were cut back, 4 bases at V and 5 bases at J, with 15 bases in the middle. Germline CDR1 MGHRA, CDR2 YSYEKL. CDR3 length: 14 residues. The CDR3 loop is CASSPWITSNEQYF. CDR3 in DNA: TGCGCCAGCAGCCCCTGGATTACTTCTAACGAGCAGTACTTC.

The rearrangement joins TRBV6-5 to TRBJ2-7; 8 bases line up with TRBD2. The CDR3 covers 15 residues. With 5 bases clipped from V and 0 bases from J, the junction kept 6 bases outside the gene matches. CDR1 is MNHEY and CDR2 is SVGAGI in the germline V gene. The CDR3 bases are TGTGCCAGCAGTCGAGGACTAGCTCCCTCCTACGAGCAGTACTTC. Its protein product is CASSRGLAPSYEQYF.

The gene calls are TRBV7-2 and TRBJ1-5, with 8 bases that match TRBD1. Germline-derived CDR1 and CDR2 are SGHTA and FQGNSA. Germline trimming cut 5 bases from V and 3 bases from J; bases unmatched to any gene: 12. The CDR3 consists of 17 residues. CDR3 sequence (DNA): TGTGCCAGCAGCACAGGGGGTCTGGGGGGAATCAATCAGCCCCAGCATTTT. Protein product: CASSTGGLGGINQPQHF.

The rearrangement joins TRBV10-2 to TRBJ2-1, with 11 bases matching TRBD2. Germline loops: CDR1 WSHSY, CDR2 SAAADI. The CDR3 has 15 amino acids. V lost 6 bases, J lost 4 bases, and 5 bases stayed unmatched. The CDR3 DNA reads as TGCGCCAGCAGGCTCGGGACTAGCGGTTACAATGAGCAGTTCTTC. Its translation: CASRLGTSGYNEQFF.

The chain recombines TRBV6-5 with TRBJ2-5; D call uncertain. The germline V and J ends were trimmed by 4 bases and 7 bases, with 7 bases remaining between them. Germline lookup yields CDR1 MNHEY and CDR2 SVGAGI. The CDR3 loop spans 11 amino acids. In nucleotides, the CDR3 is TGTGCCAGCAGTTCCTTCGGGACCCAGTACTTC. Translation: CASSSFGTQYF.

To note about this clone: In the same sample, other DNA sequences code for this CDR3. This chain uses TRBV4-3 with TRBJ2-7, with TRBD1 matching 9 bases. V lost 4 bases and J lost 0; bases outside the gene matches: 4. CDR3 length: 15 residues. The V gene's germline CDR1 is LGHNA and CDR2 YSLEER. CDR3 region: CASSLGQGSSYEQYF. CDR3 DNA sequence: TGCGCCAGCAGCCTTGGACAGGGGTCCTCCTACGAGCAGTACTTC.

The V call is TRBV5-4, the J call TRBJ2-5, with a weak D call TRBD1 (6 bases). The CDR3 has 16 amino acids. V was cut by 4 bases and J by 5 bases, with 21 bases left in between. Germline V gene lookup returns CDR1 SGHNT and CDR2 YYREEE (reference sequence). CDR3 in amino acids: CASSLEPQGLWETQYF. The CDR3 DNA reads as TGTGCCAGCAGCCTCGAACCACAGGGTTTATGGGAGACCCAGTACTTC.

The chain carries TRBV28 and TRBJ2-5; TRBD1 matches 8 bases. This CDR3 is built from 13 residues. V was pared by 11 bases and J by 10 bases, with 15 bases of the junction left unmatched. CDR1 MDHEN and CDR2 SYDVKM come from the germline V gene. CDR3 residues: CAAWDRRRVGQYF. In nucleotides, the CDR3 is TGTGCCGCCTGGGACAGGCGAAGGGTGGGCCAGTACTTC. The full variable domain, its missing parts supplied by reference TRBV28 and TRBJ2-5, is DVKVTQSSRYLVKRTGEKVFLECVQDMDHENMFWYRQDPGLGLRLIYFSYDVKMKEKGDIPEGYSVSREKKERFSLILESASTNQTSMYLCAAWDRRRVGQYFGPGTRLLVL.

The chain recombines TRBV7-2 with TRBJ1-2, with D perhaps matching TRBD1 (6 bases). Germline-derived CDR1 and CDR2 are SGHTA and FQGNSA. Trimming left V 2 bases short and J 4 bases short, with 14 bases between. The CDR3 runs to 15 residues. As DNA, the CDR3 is TGTGCCAGCAGCTTATCCGCACAGGGAATCTATGGCTACACCTTC. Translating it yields CASSLSAQGIYGYTF.

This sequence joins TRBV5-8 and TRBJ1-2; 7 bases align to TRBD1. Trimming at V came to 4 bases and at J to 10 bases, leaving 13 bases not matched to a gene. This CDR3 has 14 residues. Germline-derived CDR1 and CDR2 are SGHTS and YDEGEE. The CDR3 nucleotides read TGTGCCAGCAGCCCACGCTGGGGACAGCAACCCTACACCTTC. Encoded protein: CASSPRWGQQPYTF.

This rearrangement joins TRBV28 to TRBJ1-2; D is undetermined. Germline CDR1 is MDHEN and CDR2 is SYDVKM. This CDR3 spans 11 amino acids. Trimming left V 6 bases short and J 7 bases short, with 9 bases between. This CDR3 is CASRAAPGYTF. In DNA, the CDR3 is TGTGCCAGCAGGGCGGCCCCTGGCTACACCTTC.

The DNA for the CDR3 is TGTGCCAGTAGTATTGATAGAACAGGGGAAGGCTACACCTTC. Translation: CASSIDRTGEGYTF. The gene calls are TRBV19 and TRBJ1-2; 7 nucleotides line up with TRBD1. From germline, CDR1 is LNHDA and CDR2 SQIVND (reference sequence). Trimming cost V 3 bases and J 8 bases; bases outside gene matches: 9. The CDR3 extends over 14 amino acids.

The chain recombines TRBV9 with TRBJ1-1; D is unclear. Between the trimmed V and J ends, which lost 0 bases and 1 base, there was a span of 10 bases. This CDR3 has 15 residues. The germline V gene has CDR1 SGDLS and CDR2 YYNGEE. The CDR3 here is CASSVVGPPNTEAFF. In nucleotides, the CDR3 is TGTGCCAGCAGCGTAGTTGGACCACCGAACACTGAAGCTTTCTTT.

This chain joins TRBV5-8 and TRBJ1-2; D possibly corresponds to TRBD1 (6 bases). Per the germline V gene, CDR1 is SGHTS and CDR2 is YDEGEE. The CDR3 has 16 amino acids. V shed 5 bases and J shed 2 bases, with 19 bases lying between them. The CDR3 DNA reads TGTGCCAGCAGGTCGGCAGGGGATTACAGGAACTATGGCTACACCTTC. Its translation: CASRSAGDYRNYGYTF. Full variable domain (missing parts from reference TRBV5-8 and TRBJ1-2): EAGVTQSPTHLIKTRGQQATLRCSPISGHTSVYWYQQALGLGLQFLLWYDEGEERNRGNFPPRFSGRQFPNYSSELNVNALELEDSALYLCASRSAGDYRNYGYTFGSGTRLTVV.

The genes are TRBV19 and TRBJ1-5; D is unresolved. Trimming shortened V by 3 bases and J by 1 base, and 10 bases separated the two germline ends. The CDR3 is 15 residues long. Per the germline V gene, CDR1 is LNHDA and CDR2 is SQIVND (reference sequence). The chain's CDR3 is CASSIPTGSNQPQHF. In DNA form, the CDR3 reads TGTGCCAGTAGTATCCCCACCGGGAGCAATCAGCCCCAGCATTTT.

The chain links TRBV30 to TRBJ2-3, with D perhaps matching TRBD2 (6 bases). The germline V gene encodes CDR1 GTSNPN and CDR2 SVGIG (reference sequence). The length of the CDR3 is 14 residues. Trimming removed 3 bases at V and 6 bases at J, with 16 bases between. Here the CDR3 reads CAWSARARGDTQYF. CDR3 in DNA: TGTGCCTGGAGCGCTAGGGCTCGGGGGGATACGCAGTATTTT. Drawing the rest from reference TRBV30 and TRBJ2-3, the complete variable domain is SQTIHQWPATLVQPVGSPLSLECTVEGTSNPNLYWYRQAAGRGLQLLFYSVGIGQISSEVPQNLSASRPQDRQFILSSKKLLLSDSGFYLCAWSARARGDTQYFGPGTRLTVL.